Following are 9 T cell receptor beta chains from one sample sequenced in a study of blood T cell repertoires in COVID-19. Data came from immunoSEQ multiplex PCR; TCRdb stores just in-frame clones and leaves some out. The top ten clones hold about 6.7% of a sample with hundreds of thousands of clones, 88% of them seen once. The sample consisted of peripheral blood. These receptors all come from a woman aged 70 to 79 with COVID-19, enrolled during active disease.

The V and J genes are TRBV4-1 and TRBJ2-5; TRBD1 aligns across 7 bases. V trimming: 4 bases; J trimming: 1 base; junction bases outside the gene matches: 0. CDR1 is MGHRA and CDR2 is YSYEKL in the germline V gene. The CDR3 runs 13 residues. CDR3 DNA: TGCGCCAGCAGCCCAGGGGGCCAAGAGACCCAGTACTTC. Encoded protein: CASSPGGQETQYF.

The chain uses TRBV5-8 and TRBJ2-3; D is possibly TRBD1 (6 bases). There are 14 residues in the CDR3. Germline CDR1 reads SGHTS; CDR2 reads YDEGEE. Trimming took off 7 bases at V and 2 bases at J, with 14 bases between the two ends. CDR3 protein: CASPGSGVTDTQYF. CDR3 bases: TGTGCCAGCCCGGGCTCAGGGGTCACAGATACGCAGTATTTT.

This chain links TRBV7-2 with TRBJ2-1; 7 bases are a match to TRBD2. CDR3 length equals 16 residues. The germline V gene has CDR1 SGHTA and CDR2 FQGNSA. The V segment lost 3 bases and the J segment 5 bases; nucleotides outside the gene matches: 10. The CDR3 spells CASSLRSSGQNNEQFF. CDR3 nucleotides: TGTGCCAGCAGCTTGCGGAGTAGCGGGCAAAACAATGAGCAGTTCTTC.

In this sample, this clone turned up a few times. The chain uses TRBV7-9 and TRBJ1-2, with 7 bases identical to TRBD1. Germline V gene sequence: CDR1 SEHNR, CDR2 FQNEAQ (reference sequence). CDR3 length: 14 residues. The V gene end was trimmed by 6 bases and the J gene end by 0 bases; junction bases not matched to a gene: 4. The CDR3: CASSRQGANYGYTF. The CDR3 nucleotides read TGTGCCAGCAGTCGACAGGGAGCTAACTATGGCTACACCTTC.

The gene calls are TRBV27 and TRBJ1-6; weak D call: TRBD1 (6 bases). CDR1 is MNHEY, CDR2 SMNVEV, per germline (reference sequence). The CDR3 has 19 amino acids. V was shortened by 2 bases and J by 0 bases, with 17 bases between the two germline ends. The CDR3 reads CASSLIRRQGSSYNSPLHF. CDR3 sequence (DNA): TGTGCCAGCAGTTTAATAAGGAGGCAGGGGAGCTCCTATAATTCACCCCTCCACTTT.

J is TRBJ1-4 and V is TRBV7-9; perhaps TRBD1 as D (6 bases). Trimming stripped 4 bases from V and 2 bases from J, with 8 bases between. The CDR3 consists of 14 residues. Germline CDR1 is SEHNR and CDR2 is FQNEAQ (reference sequence). CDR3: CASSSQGTNEKLFF. The CDR3 region has the DNA TGTGCCAGCAGCTCGCAGGGGACTAATGAAAAACTGTTTTTT.

The J gene is TRBJ1-1, the V gene TRBV30; D is unclear. Trimming removed 0 bases at V and 7 bases at J, with 9 bases between. The CDR3 contains 12 residues. Germline V gene lookup returns CDR1 GTSNPN and CDR2 SVGIG (reference sequence). CDR3 residues: CAWSVQTNEAFF. CDR3 nucleotide sequence: TGTGCCTGGAGTGTACAGACAAATGAAGCTTTCTTT. The full variable domain, in which reference TRBV30 and TRBJ1-1 provide the parts outside the CDR3, is SQTIHQWPATLVQPVGSPLSLECTVEGTSNPNLYWYRQAAGRGLQLLFYSVGIGQISSEVPQNLSASRPQDRQFILSSKKLLLSDSGFYLCAWSVQTNEAFFGQGTRLTVV.

The genes are TRBV9 and TRBJ2-4; a weak D match, TRBD1 (6 bases). The germline CDR1 and CDR2 sequences are SGDLS and YYNGEE. Trimming removed 4 bases from V and 4 bases from J, with 12 bases in between. CDR3 length: 14 amino acids. The CDR3 region has the DNA TGTGCCAGCAGCCAGGGGCTGCCAAAAAACATTCAGTACTTC. Translation: CASSQGLPKNIQYF.

The rearrangement links TRBV27 to TRBJ1-1, with 10 bases matching TRBD1. V was clipped by 5 bases and J by 4 bases; unmatched bases: 10. This CDR3 contains 16 residues. CDR1 is MNHEY, CDR2 SMNVEV, per germline (reference sequence). CDR3 in amino acids: CASSPRDRGWSTEAFF. The CDR3 bases are TGTGCCAGCAGTCCCCGGGACAGGGGATGGAGCACTGAAGCTTTCTTT.